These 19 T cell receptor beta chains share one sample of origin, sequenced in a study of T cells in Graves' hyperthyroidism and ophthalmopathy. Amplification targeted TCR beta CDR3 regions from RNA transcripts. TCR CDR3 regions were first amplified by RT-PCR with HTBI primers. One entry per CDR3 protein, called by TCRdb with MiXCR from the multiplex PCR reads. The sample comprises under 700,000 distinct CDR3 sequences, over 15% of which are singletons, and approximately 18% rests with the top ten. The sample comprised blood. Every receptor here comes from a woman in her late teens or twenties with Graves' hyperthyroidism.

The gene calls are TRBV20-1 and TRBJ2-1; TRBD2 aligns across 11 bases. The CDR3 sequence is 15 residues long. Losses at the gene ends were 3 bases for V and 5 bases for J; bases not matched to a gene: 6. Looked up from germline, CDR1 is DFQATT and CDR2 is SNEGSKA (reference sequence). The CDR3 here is CSASHGTSGDNEQFF. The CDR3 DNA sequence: TGCAGTGCTAGTCACGGGACTAGCGGAGACAATGAGCAGTTCTTC.

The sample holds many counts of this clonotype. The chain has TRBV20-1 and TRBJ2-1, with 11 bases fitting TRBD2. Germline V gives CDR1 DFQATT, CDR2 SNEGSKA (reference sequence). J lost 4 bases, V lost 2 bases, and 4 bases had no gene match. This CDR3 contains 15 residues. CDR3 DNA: TGCAGTGCTAGACGACTAGCGGGGATATACAATGAGCAGTTCTTC. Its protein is CSARRLAGIYNEQFF.

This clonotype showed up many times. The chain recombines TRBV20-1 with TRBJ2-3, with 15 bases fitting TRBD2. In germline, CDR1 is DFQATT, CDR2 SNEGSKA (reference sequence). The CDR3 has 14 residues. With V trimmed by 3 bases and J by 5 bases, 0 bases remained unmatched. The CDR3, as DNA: TGCAGTGCTAGGGGACTAGCGGGGGGAGATACGCAGTATTTT. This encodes CSARGLAGGDTQYF.

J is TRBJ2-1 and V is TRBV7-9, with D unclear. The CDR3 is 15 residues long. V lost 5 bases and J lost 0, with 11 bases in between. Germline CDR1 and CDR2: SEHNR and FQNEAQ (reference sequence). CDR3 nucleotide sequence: TGTGCCAGCAGCGACGGTTTGAGCTCCTACAATGAGCAGTTCTTC. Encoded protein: CASSDGLSSYNEQFF.

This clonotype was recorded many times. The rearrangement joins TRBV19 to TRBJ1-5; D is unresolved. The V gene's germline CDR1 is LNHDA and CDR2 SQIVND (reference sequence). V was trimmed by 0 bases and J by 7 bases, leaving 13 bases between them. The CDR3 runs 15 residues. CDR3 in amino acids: CASSIDHSSRQPQHF. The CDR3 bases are TGTGCCAGTAGTATAGATCATAGCAGTCGCCAGCCCCAGCATTTT.

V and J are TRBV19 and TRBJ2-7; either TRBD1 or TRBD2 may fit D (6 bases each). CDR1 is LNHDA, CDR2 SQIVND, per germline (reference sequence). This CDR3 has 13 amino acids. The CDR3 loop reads CGQGRTETYEQYF. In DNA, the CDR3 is TGTGGCCAGGGGAGGACGGAAACCTACGAGCAGTACTTC.

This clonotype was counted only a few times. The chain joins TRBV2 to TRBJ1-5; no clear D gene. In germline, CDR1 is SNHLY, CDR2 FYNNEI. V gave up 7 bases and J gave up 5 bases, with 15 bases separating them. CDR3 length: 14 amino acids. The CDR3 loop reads CASTPRKNDQPQHF. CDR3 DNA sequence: TGTGCCAGCACTCCCAGGAAAAACGATCAGCCCCAGCATTTT.

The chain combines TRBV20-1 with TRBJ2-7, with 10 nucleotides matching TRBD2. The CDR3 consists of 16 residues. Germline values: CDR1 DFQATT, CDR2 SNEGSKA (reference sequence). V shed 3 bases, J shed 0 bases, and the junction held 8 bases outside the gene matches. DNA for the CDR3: TGCAGTGCTAGGGCTAGCGGGAGAAAGAGCTCCTACGAGCAGTACTTC. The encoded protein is CSARASGRKSSYEQYF.

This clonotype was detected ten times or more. CDR3 coding DNA: TGTGCCAGCAGTGAACTTCCCACCTACGAGCAGTACTTC. It codes for CASSELPTYEQYF. The genes are TRBV2 and TRBJ2-7, with D hard to call. Germline CDR1 and CDR2: SNHLY and FYNNEI. CDR3 length equals 13 residues. The V end was cut by 2 bases, the J end by 2 bases, with 7 bases between.

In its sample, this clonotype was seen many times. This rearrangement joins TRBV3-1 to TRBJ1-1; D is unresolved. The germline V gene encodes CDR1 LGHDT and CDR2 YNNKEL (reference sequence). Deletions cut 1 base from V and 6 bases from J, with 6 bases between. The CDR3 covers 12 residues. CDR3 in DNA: TGTGCCAGCAGCCAAGGGATTGCTGAAGCTTTCTTT. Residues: CASSQGIAEAFF.

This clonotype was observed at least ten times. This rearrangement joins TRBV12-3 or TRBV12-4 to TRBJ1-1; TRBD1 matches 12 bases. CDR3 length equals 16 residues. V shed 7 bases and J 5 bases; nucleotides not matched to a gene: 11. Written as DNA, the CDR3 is TGTGCCAGCAACCTCCGGGACAGGGGGCGAGGGACTGAAGCTTTCTTT. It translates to CASNLRDRGRGTEAFF.

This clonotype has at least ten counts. The CDR3 coding sequence is TGTGCCAGCAGCGGGGGACTAGCCTCCTACAATGAGCAGTTCTTC. It is translated as CASSGGLASYNEQFF. V gene TRBV7-8 combines with J gene TRBJ2-1; TRBD2 agrees at 9 bases. V lost 5 bases, J lost 0 bases, and 2 bases stayed unmatched. The germline V gene has CDR1 SGHVS and CDR2 FQNEAQ. The CDR3 totals 15 residues. Full variable domain (missing parts from reference TRBV7-8 and TRBJ2-1): GAGVSQSPRYKVAKRGQDVALRCDPISGHVSLFWYQQALGQGPEFLTYFQNEAQLDKSGLPSDRFFAERPEGSVSTLKIQRTQQEDSAVYLCASSGGLASYNEQFFGPGTRLTVL.

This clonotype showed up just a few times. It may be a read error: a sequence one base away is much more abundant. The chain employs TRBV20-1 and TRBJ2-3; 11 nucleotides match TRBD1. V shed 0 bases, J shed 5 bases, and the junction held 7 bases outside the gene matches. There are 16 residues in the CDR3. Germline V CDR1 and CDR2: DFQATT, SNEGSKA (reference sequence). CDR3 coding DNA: TGCAGTGCTAGAGAGGACAGGGGGCGAGTTATAGATACGCAGTATTTT. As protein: CSAREDRGRVIDTQYF.

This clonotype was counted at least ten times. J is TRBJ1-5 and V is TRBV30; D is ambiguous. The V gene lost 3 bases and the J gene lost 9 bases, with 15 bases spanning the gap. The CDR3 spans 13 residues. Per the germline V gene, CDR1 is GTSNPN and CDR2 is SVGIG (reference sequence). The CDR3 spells CAWSGEAAAPQHF. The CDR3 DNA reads TGTGCCTGGAGCGGGGAGGCCGCGGCGCCCCAGCATTTT.

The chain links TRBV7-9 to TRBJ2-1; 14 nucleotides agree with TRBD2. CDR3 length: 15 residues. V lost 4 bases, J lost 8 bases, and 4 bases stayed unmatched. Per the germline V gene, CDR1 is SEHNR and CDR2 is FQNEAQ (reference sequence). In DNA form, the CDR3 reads TGTGCCAGCAGCTCTACGGGACTAGCGGGAGATGAGCAGTTCTTC. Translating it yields CASSSTGLAGDEQFF.

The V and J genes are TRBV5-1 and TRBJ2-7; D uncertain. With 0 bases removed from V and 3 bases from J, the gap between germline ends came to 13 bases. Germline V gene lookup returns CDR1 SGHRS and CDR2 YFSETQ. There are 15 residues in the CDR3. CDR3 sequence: CASSLAGQEIYEQYF. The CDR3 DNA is TGCGCCAGCAGCTTGGCCGGTCAGGAGATCTACGAGCAGTACTTC.

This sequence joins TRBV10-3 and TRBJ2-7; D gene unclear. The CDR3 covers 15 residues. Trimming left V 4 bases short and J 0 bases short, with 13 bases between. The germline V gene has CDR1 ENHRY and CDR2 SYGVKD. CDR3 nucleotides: TGTGCCATCAGTGGGCGCCGGACGGTCTCCTACGAGCAGTACTTC. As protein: CAISGRRTVSYEQYF.

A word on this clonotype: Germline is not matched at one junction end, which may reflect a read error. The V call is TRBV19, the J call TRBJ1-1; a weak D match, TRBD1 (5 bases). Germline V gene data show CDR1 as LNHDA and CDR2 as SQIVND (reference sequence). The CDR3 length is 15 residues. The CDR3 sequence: CASSVRGGVNTEASF. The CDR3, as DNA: TGTGCCAGTAGTGTTCGGGGGGGGGTGAACACTGAAGCTTCCTTT.

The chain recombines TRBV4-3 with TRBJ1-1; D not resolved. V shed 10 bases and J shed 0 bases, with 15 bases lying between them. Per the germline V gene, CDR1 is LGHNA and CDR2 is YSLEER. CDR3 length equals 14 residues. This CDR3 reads CATSPVIMNTEAFF. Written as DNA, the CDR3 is TGCGCCACTAGCCCAGTTATCATGAACACTGAAGCTTTCTTT.